Presented here are 8 T cell receptor beta chains from one specimen sequenced in a study of blood T cell repertoires in COVID-19 (dated by TCRdb to the early 2020s). Library construction relied on the immunoSEQ multiplex PCR assay. The source is immuneACCESS, and TCRdb retained only in-frame sequences with V and J called. Part of the clones is not carried over; for the studies checked, unresolved V genes explain less than half of this, and the remainder is unexplained. The table for this sample lists about 330,000 clones; nearly 90% of them were counted only once. Jointly, the top ten make up around 6% of the sample. The sample comprised PBMCs or T cells enriched from blood (not recorded which). The receptors derive from a woman in her 30s who had recovered from COVID-19.

This chain connects TRBV6-5 to TRBJ1-3, with a weak D call TRBD1 (5 bases). The CDR3 length is 15 residues. Trimming left V 4 bases short and J 0 bases short, with 10 bases between. CDR1 and CDR2 from the germline V gene are MNHEY and SVGAGI. CDR3 nucleotides: TGTGCCAGCAGTTCTACAGGTTTCTCTGGAAACACCATATATTTT. Its translation is CASSSTGFSGNTIYF.

V gene TRBV3-1 (or the pseudogene TRBV3-2) combines with J gene TRBJ2-2; TRBD1 matches 10 bases. CDR3 size: 17 residues. The trim removed 2 bases at V and 1 base at J, leaving 4 bases unmatched. Germline V gene data show CDR1 as LGHDT and CDR2 as YNNKEL (reference sequence). The DNA for the CDR3 is TGTGCCAGCAGCCAACCTGACAGGGGGCTGAACACCGGGGAGCTGTTTTTT. Translating gives CASSQPDRGLNTGELFF.

This chain connects TRBV6-2 or TRBV6-3 to TRBJ2-7; the D is unclear. The CDR3 extends over 13 amino acids. V was shortened by 4 bases and J by 3 bases, with 10 bases between the two germline ends. Per the germline V gene, CDR1 is MNHEY and CDR2 is SVGEGT. The CDR3 reads CASSSPNVYEQYF. CDR3 nucleotides: TGTGCCAGCAGTTCCCCCAATGTCTACGAGCAGTACTTC.

The chain uses TRBV19 and TRBJ2-2, with TRBD2 identical over 8 bases. Per the germline V gene, CDR1 is LNHDA and CDR2 is SQIVND (reference sequence). V dropped 1 base and J dropped 7; count of bases not matched to a gene: 2. This CDR3 is 14 amino acids long. The CDR3 sequence: CASSIGLAGGELFF. CDR3 nucleotide sequence: TGTGCCAGTAGTATAGGCCTAGCGGGCGGGGAGCTGTTTTTT. The full variable domain, its missing parts supplied by reference TRBV19 and TRBJ2-2, is DGGITQSPKYLFRKEGQNVTLSCEQNLNHDAMYWYRQDPGQGLRLIYYSQIVNDFQKGDIAEGYSVSREKKESFPLTVTSAQKNPTAFYLCASSIGLAGGELFFGEGSRLTVL.

The chain joins TRBV7-2 to TRBJ2-5, with TRBD2 identical over 12 bases. Germline CDR1 reads SGHTA; CDR2 reads FQGNSA. Trimming cost V 5 bases and J 2 bases; bases outside gene matches: 3. The CDR3 covers 15 residues. DNA for the CDR3: TGTGCCAGCAGCCCGACTAGCGGGGGACAAGAGACCCAGTACTTC. This gives the protein CASSPTSGGQETQYF.

The chain couples TRBV3-1 (or the pseudogene TRBV3-2) to TRBJ2-7, with D possibly TRBD2 on 5 matching bases. Per germline, CDR1 LGHDT and CDR2 YNNKEL (reference sequence). Trimming stripped 3 bases from V and 7 bases from J, with 19 bases between. The CDR3 extends over 15 amino acids. This chain's CDR3 is CASSHLASSRREQYF. The CDR3 DNA follows: TGTGCCAGCAGCCACTTAGCGTCATCCCGGAGGGAGCAGTACTTC.

CDR3 region: CASSGGQGRDTQYF. The CDR3 nucleotides are TGCGCCAGCAGCGGTGGACAGGGCCGAGATACGCAGTATTTT. V and J are TRBV5-1 and TRBJ2-3; 8 nucleotides align to TRBD1. Looked up from germline, CDR1 is SGHRS and CDR2 is YFSETQ. CDR3 size: 14 residues. With V trimmed by 4 bases and J by 5 bases, 6 bases remained unmatched.

This clone was observed once. V gene TRBV5-1 combines with J gene TRBJ2-7, with D uncertain. Germline V gene sequence: CDR1 SGHRS, CDR2 YFSETQ. The V and J ends lost 1 base and 5 bases respectively, with 10 bases between them. This CDR3 region has 13 residues. CDR3: CASSLKELHEQYF. DNA for the CDR3: TGCGCCAGCAGCTTGAAAGAGTTACACGAGCAGTACTTC.